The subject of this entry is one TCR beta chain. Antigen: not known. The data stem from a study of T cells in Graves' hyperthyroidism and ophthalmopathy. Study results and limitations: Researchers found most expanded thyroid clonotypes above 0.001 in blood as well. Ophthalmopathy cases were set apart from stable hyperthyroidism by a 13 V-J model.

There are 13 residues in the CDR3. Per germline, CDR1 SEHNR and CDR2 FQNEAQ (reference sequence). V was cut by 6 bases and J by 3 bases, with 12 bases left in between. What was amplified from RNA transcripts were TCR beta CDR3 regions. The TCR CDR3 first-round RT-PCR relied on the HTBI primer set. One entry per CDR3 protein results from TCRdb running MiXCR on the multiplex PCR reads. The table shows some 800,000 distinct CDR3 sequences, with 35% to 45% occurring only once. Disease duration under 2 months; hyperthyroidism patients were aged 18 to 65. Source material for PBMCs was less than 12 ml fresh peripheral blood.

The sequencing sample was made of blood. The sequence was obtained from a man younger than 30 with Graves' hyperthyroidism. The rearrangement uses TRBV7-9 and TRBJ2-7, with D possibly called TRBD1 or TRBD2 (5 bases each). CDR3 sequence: CASRSGPSYEQYF. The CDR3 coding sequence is TGTGCCAGCAGGTCGGGGCCTAGCTACGAGCAGTACTTC.